A single TCR beta chain is shown here with its context. Its antigen is currently unknown. TCRB transcripts that were expressed got sequenced, as all of the isolated RNA had been reverse transcribed. Data came from immunoSEQ multiplex PCR; TCRdb stores just in-frame clones and leaves some out. The table has 350,000 to 450,000 clones, over 13% seen once. The sample originates from a study of beta chain features in type 1 diabetes. Whole-study results and caveats: A closer apparent resemblance between naive, central memory and Treg TCRB repertoires was seen in patients than in healthy donors.

CDR3 length: 14 amino acids. Germline V gene lookup returns CDR1 GTSNPN and CDR2 SVGIG (reference sequence). V was cut by 2 bases and J by 1 base, with 11 bases left in between. Material for sequencing was naive CD4+ T cells from blood. The gene calls are TRBV30 and TRBJ1-1; D remains ambiguous. The clonotype was recovered from a woman aged 18-29 years in good health. The CDR3 sequence: CAWSFRGWNTEAFF. CDR3 in DNA: TGTGCCTGGAGTTTCCGCGGTTGGAACACTGAAGCTTTCTTT.